What follows are 28 T cell receptor beta chains derived from one specimen sequenced in a study of technical replicates of blood from several donors. Method: immunoSEQ multiplex PCR; TCRdb's copy keeps in-frame clones and lacks some. Of some 94,000 clones in the sample, about 95% were seen once. Sequenced input: T cells isolated from PBMCs. All receptors come from a human donor in good health.

The genes are TRBV9 and TRBJ2-7, with TRBD1 matching over 10 bases. Germline-derived CDR1 and CDR2 are SGDLS and YYNGEE. Losses at the gene ends were 3 bases for V and 4 bases for J; bases not matched to a gene: 7. The CDR3 loop spans 15 amino acids. The CDR3 here is CASSGRDRGTYEQYF. The CDR3 nucleotides read TGTGCCAGCAGCGGCCGGGACAGGGGCACGTACGAGCAGTACTTC.

This sequence joins TRBV27 and TRBJ1-5; the D gene is possibly TRBD1 (5 bases). Germline loops: CDR1 MNHEY, CDR2 SMNVEV (reference sequence). The CDR3 spans 16 residues. V gave up 9 bases and J gave up 4 bases, with 22 bases separating them. The CDR3 reads CARMRPPGQENQPQHF. The CDR3 nucleotides read TGTGCCAGGATGCGCCCTCCAGGGCAAGAGAATCAGCCCCAGCATTTT.

The chain joins TRBV19 to TRBJ1-1, with 7 bases matching TRBD1. The CDR3 sequence is 13 residues long. CDR1 is LNHDA and CDR2 is SQIVND in the germline V gene (reference sequence). V lost 10 bases, J lost 2 bases, and 7 bases stayed unmatched. DNA of the CDR3: TGTGCCACTACAGGGGCGCAAAACACTGAAGCTTTCTTT. Translated, it gives CATTGAQNTEAFF.

The rearrangement uses TRBV27 and TRBJ2-2; D ambiguous. The CDR3 has 16 residues. Germline-derived CDR1 and CDR2 are MNHEY and SMNVEV (reference sequence). Trimming removed 2 bases at V and 1 base at J, with 11 bases between. This chain's CDR3 is CASSLQPRGNTGELFF. The DNA of the CDR3 is TGTGCCAGCAGTTTACAGCCCCGAGGGAACACCGGGGAGCTGTTTTTT.

In DNA form, the CDR3 reads TGTGCCAGCAGTTTATATAGGGACAGGGATCACTATGGCTACACCTTC. This sequence encodes CASSLYRDRDHYGYTF. This sequence joins TRBV27 and TRBJ1-2; 9 nucleotides line up with TRBD1. The V gene's germline CDR1 is MNHEY and CDR2 SMNVEV (reference sequence). The CDR3 extends over 16 amino acids. The J segment lost 3 bases and the V segment lost 1 base, leaving 6 bases of the junction unmatched.

The chain uses TRBV5-4 and TRBJ2-1, with 9 positions matching TRBD2. J gave up 5 bases and V 0 bases, and 6 bases lay outside the gene matches. Germline CDR1 is SGHNT and CDR2 is YYREEE (reference sequence). This CDR3 has 16 residues. The CDR3 here is CASSLGGLAGNNEQFF. The DNA of the CDR3 is TGTGCCAGCAGCTTGGGAGGCCTAGCGGGGAACAATGAGCAGTTCTTC.

As to this clone: The DNA is left out, because the CDR3 cannot be placed on it with certainty; the CDR3 is given as TCRdb lists it. The chain joins TRBV11-3 to TRBJ1-1; the D call TRBD1 from the table was never checked on the DNA. Germline V gene lookup returns CDR1 SGHNT and CDR2 YENEEA. The CDR3 is made up of 12 amino acids, end residues included. This CDR3 reads CASSPVGTGTFF.

V gene TRBV27 combines with J gene TRBJ2-7, with D perhaps TRBD2 (6 bases). Trimming stripped 5 bases from V and 2 bases from J, with 19 bases between. CDR3 size: 16 residues. Germline-derived CDR1 and CDR2 are MNHEY and SMNVEV (reference sequence). CDR3 protein: CASSPSGGPLAYEQYF. The CDR3 nucleotides are TGTGCCAGCAGTCCCTCTGGAGGGCCGCTTGCCTACGAGCAGTACTTC.

V gene TRBV2 combines with J gene TRBJ2-1, with TRBD2 matching 11 bases. V gave up 3 bases and J gave up 6 bases; unmatched junction bases: 10. From germline, CDR1 is SNHLY and CDR2 FYNNEI. This CDR3 has 17 residues. The CDR3 is CASSDPRLAGSSNEQFF. CDR3 in DNA: TGTGCCAGCAGTGACCCCCGACTAGCGGGAAGTAGCAATGAGCAGTTCTTC.

The chain links TRBV9 to TRBJ2-7; TRBD1 agrees at 9 bases. Unmatched junction bases numbered 10, after V lost 3 bases and J lost 3 bases. Germline loops: CDR1 SGDLS, CDR2 YYNGEE. This CDR3 contains 16 residues. The CDR3 region has the DNA TGTGCCAGCAGCGCAAGATCCGGGACAGGGTACTACGAGCAGTACTTC. Protein product: CASSARSGTGYYEQYF.

This chain uses TRBV30 with TRBJ1-2; TRBD1 aligns across 9 bases. Germline values: CDR1 GTSNPN, CDR2 SVGIG (reference sequence). This CDR3 is 13 amino acids long. The V and J ends lost 4 bases and 6 bases, in that order; junction bases with no gene match: 6. The CDR3 region has the DNA TGTGCCTGGAACCTTGGACAGGGGCATGGCTACACCTTC. Protein: CAWNLGQGHGYTF.

This chain uses TRBV2 with TRBJ1-5; TRBD1 matches 7 bases. The germline V gene has CDR1 SNHLY and CDR2 FYNNEI. The length of the CDR3 is 13 residues. V was clipped by 7 bases and J by 4 bases; unmatched bases: 4. The CDR3 coding sequence is TGTGCCAGCAAGGGACAGCTAAATCAGCCCCAGCATTTT. Its translation: CASKGQLNQPQHF.

V gene TRBV9 combines with J gene TRBJ1-2; D possibly corresponds to TRBD1 (5 bases). Germline CDR1 is SGDLS and CDR2 is YYNGEE. The CDR3 runs to 11 residues. V was trimmed by 5 bases and J by 9 bases, leaving 11 bases between them. The CDR3 protein is CASRVSDSYTF. CDR3 in DNA: TGTGCCAGCAGGGTGTCGGACAGCTACACCTTC.

The chain joins TRBV6-6 to TRBJ2-1, with D possibly matching TRBD1 (5 bases). V gave up 6 bases and J gave up 1 base, with 7 bases separating them. CDR1 and CDR2 from the germline V gene are MNHNY and SVGAGI (reference sequence). CDR3 length: 13 amino acids. CDR3 coding DNA: TGTGCCAGCAGGTCAGGGTCCTACAATGAGCAGTTCTTC. It yields the protein CASRSGSYNEQFF.

The chain has TRBV4-2 and TRBJ2-5; TRBD2 matches at 9 bases. Germline CDR1 LGHNA, CDR2 YNFKEQ. The length of the CDR3 is 17 residues. The ends lost 1 base at V and 1 base at J; junction bases unmatched: 7. This chain's CDR3 is CASSQALGLAVQETQYF. DNA for the CDR3: TGTGCCAGCAGCCAAGCTCTGGGACTAGCTGTCCAAGAGACCCAGTACTTC.

The sample holds a few counts of this clone. This chain joins TRBV27 and TRBJ1-2; D call uncertain. V lost 0 bases to trimming and J lost 8 bases, with 13 bases between them. The CDR3 runs to 14 residues. Germline CDR1 reads MNHEY; CDR2 reads SMNVEV (reference sequence). This CDR3 is CASSLSPRGRGYTF. The CDR3, as DNA: TGTGCCAGCAGTTTATCGCCCCGAGGGAGGGGCTACACCTTC.

The chain has TRBV30 and TRBJ2-7, with TRBD1 matching over 8 bases. V shed 6 bases and J 6 bases; nucleotides not matched to a gene: 7. Germline loops: CDR1 GTSNPN, CDR2 SVGIG (reference sequence). The CDR3 covers 12 residues. The CDR3 DNA is TGTGCCTGCCAACCGACAGGGGCCGAGCAGTACTTC. This gives the protein CACQPTGAEQYF.

The chain recombines TRBV9 with TRBJ1-2; D call uncertain. CDR3 length: 12 amino acids. Trimming took 3 bases from V and 4 from J, leaving 7 bases between them. Germline CDR1 and CDR2: SGDLS and YYNGEE. The DNA for the CDR3 is TGTGCCAGCAGCGGAAGGAGCTATGGCTACACCTTC. It translates to CASSGRSYGYTF.

This chain uses TRBV5-6 with TRBJ2-3; 8 positions match TRBD2. J lost 2 bases, V lost 4 bases, and 6 bases had no gene match. CDR3 length: 15 amino acids. CDR1 and CDR2 from the germline V gene are SGHDT and YYEEEE. CDR3 in amino acids: CASSLLADATDTQYF. The CDR3 nucleotides read TGTGCCAGCAGCCTACTAGCGGACGCCACAGATACGCAGTATTTT.

This clone came up once. V and J are TRBV23-1 and TRBJ1-1; possible D gene TRBD1, 6 bases. TRBV23-1 is reported as an ORF; its role is uncertain. The CDR3 runs 14 residues. The V and J ends lost 4 bases and 0 bases respectively, with 9 bases between them. The CDR3 DNA reads TGCGCCAGCAGTCTTGCAGGGGTGAACACTGAAGCTTTCTTT. Translated: CASSLAGVNTEAFF.

The chain uses TRBV30 and TRBJ1-2; D might be TRBD1 (6 bases). The CDR3 totals 15 residues. Germline assignment: CDR1 GTSNPN and CDR2 SVGIG (reference sequence). Trimming stripped 7 bases from V and 4 bases from J, with 22 bases between. The CDR3 here is CASPMAGVSFYGYTF. The CDR3 DNA reads TGTGCCTCCCCCATGGCAGGGGTGAGTTTCTATGGCTACACCTTC.

V usage is TRBV9 and J usage is TRBJ2-2, with D perhaps TRBD2 (5 bases). In germline, CDR1 is SGDLS, CDR2 YYNGEE. Trimming removed 2 bases at V and 0 bases at J, with 11 bases between. The CDR3 sequence is 16 residues long. CDR3 region: CASSVAGWANTGELFF. In DNA form, the CDR3 reads TGTGCCAGCAGCGTGGCGGGCTGGGCGAACACCGGGGAGCTGTTTTTT.

The rearrangement links TRBV7-3 to TRBJ2-7, with D possibly being TRBD1 (5 bases). The germline V gene has CDR1 SGHTA and CDR2 FQGTGA. This CDR3 region has 13 residues. V was pared by 0 bases and J by 5 bases, with 8 bases between. The CDR3 protein is CASSLTDRDEQYF. The CDR3 bases are TGTGCCAGCAGCTTAACTGACAGAGACGAGCAGTACTTC.

The chain combines TRBV5-1 with TRBJ2-7; 13 bases are a match to TRBD2. Trimming at V came to 0 bases and at J to 12 bases, leaving 6 bases not matched to a gene. Germline values: CDR1 SGHRS, CDR2 YFSETQ. The CDR3 is made up of 14 amino acids. The CDR3 reads CASSLEAGLAGLYF. CDR3 DNA: TGCGCCAGCAGCTTGGAGGCGGGACTAGCGGGACTGTACTTC.

This clone appeared once. The rearrangement joins TRBV28 to TRBJ1-1; D is unresolved. Trimming left V 3 bases short and J 5 bases short, with 13 bases between. CDR1 is MDHEN and CDR2 is SYDVKM in the germline V gene. The CDR3 consists of 14 residues. CDR3 sequence (DNA): TGTGCCAGCAGTTTTGTAGCATCGGGGACTGAAGCTTTCTTT. Encoded protein: CASSFVASGTEAFF.

V is TRBV19 and J is TRBJ2-1, with 8 bases aligning to TRBD2. This CDR3 has 12 residues. V gave up 5 bases and J gave up 14 bases; unmatched junction bases: 8. Germline V gives CDR1 LNHDA, CDR2 SQIVND (reference sequence). This CDR3 reads CASSRREDQKFF. Here the CDR3 DNA reads TGTGCCAGTAGTCGGCGGGAGGACCAAAAGTTCTTC.

The V call is TRBV27, the J call TRBJ2-2; a weak D match, TRBD1 (6 bases). The length of the CDR3 is 14 residues. The V gene lost 4 bases and the J gene lost 4 bases, with 10 bases spanning the gap. Germline-derived CDR1 and CDR2 are MNHEY and SMNVEV (reference sequence). DNA of the CDR3: TGTGCCAGCAGTTCTTTCAGGGGCACCGGGGAGCTGTTTTTT. Encoded protein: CASSSFRGTGELFF.

There are a few counts of this clone. The genes are TRBV9 and TRBJ2-4; 9 bases match TRBD1. The trim removed 3 bases at V and 2 bases at J, leaving 6 bases unmatched. Germline V CDR1 and CDR2: SGDLS, YYNGEE. The CDR3 consists of 16 residues. The chain's CDR3 is CASSAGTGLSKNIQYF. CDR3 nucleotide sequence: TGTGCCAGCAGCGCCGGGACAGGGTTATCCAAAAACATTCAGTACTTC.